This T cell receptor (beta chain) appears in the sequencing data of a study of blood T cells in healthy people across ages. The length of the CDR3 is 11 residues. V was trimmed by 4 bases and J by 2 bases, leaving 6 bases between them. Germline CDR1 and CDR2: SQVTM and ANQGSEA. A J-beta primer mix and a sample-barcoded 5' primer were used in a second PCR of roughly 6 to 11 cycles. One entry per CDR3 protein, called by TCRdb with MiXCR from the 5' RACE reads. The table has around 1,900,000 distinct CDR3 sequences, about two fifths seen once. This chain connects TRBV29-1 to TRBJ2-7; D is unclear. This clonotype originated in a human donor in good health. The specimen was blood. As DNA, the CDR3 is TGCAGCGTTGGCGAAGCCTACGAGCAGTACTTC. Residues: CSVGEAYEQYF.